This T cell receptor beta chain was captured in a study of breast tumors, draining lymph nodes, adjacent tissues. General observations from the study: Data fit most tumor T cells coming from lymph node, expanding in tumor. Data only fit, rather than demonstrated, lymph node origin of most tumor T cells. Tumor repertoires ranked between lymph nodes and nontumor tissue in diversity, with V and J gene preferences. Compared with basal-like, luminal-like tumors shared significantly more repertoire with nontumor tissue.

CDR1 and CDR2 from the germline V gene are SGHDT and YYEEEE. Trimming pared 1 base from V and 6 bases from J, leaving 5 bases between. The CDR3 spans 12 residues. A single record per CDR3 protein comes from TCRdb applying MiXCR to the multiplex PCR reads. The table has about 19,000 distinct CDR3 sequences, around 46% seen once. This clonotype is judged medium-sized. Its antigen is undetermined. The receptor was isolated from a female donor with breast cancer. Some clones in this sample may be carry-over from other donors' samples. J is TRBJ2-1 and V is TRBV5-6; perhaps TRBD2 as D (5 bases). Sample: breast tumor tissue. The CDR3 bases are TGTGCCAGCAGCTTGACTAGCAATGAGCAGTTCTTC. It yields the protein CASSLTSNEQFF. Drawing the rest from reference TRBV5-6 and TRBJ2-1, the complete variable domain is DAGVTQSPTHLIKTRGQQVTLRCSPKSGHDTVSWYQQALGQGPQFIFQYYEEEERQRGNFPDRFSGHQFPNYSSELNVNALLLGDSALYLCASSLTSNEQFFGPGTRLTVL.